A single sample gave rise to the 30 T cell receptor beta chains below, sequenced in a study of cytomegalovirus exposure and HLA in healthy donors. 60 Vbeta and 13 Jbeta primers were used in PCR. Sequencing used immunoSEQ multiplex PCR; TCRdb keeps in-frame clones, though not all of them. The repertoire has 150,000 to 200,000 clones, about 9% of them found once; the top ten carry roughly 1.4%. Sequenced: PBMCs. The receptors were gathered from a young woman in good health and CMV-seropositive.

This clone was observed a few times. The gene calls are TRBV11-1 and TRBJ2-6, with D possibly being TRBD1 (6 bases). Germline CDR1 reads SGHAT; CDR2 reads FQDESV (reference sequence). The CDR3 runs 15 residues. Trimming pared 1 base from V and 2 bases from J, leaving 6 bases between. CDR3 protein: CASSLGTAGANVLTF. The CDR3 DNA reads TGTGCCAGCAGCTTAGGGACAGCTGGGGCCAACGTCCTGACTTTC.

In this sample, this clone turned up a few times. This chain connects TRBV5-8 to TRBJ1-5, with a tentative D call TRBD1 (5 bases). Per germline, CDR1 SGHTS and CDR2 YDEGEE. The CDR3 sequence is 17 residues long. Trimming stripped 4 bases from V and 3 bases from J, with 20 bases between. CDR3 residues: CASSINTQGSPNQPQHF. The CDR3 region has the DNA TGTGCCAGCAGCATTAATACCCAGGGAAGCCCCAATCAGCCCCAGCATTTT.

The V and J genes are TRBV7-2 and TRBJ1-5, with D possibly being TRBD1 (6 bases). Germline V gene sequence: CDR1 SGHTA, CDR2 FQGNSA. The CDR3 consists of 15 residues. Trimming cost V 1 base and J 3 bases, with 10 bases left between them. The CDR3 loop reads CASSLGGHSNQPQHF. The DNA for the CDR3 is TGTGCCAGCAGCTTAGGGGGGCATTCCAATCAGCCCCAGCATTTT.

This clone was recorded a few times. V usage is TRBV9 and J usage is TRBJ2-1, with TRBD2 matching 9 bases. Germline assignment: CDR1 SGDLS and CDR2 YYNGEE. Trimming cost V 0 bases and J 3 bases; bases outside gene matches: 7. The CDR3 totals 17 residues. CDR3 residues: CASSVEGGGVFYNEQFF. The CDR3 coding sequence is TGTGCCAGCAGCGTAGAGGGCGGGGGGGTTTTCTACAATGAGCAGTTCTTC. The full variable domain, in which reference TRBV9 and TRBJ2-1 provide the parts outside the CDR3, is DSGVTQTPKHLITATGQRVTLRCSPRSGDLSVYWYQQSLDQGLQFLIQYYNGEERAKGNILERFSAQQFPDLHSELNLSSLELGDSALYFCASSVEGGGVFYNEQFFGPGTRLTVL.

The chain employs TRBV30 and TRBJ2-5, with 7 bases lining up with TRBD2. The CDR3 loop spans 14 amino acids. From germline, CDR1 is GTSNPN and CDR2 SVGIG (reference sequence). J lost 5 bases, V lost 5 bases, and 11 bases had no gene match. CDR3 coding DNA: TGTGCCTGGTTGGATGGTAGCGGGTGGGAGACCCAGTACTTC. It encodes CAWLDGSGWETQYF.

CDR3 amino acids: CASSPDRGDQPQHF. CDR3 in DNA: TGCGCCAGCAGCCCGGACAGGGGGGATCAGCCCCAGCATTTT. This chain connects TRBV5-1 to TRBJ1-5; 10 nucleotides match TRBD1. The CDR3 loop spans 14 amino acids. The V and J ends lost 4 bases and 5 bases, in that order; junction bases with no gene match: 3. Germline V CDR1 and CDR2: SGHRS, YFSETQ.

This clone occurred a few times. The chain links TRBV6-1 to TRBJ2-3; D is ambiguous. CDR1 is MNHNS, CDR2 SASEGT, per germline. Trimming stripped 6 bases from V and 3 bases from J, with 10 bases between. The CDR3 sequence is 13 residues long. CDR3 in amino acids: CASRAAATDTQYF. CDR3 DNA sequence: TGTGCCAGCAGGGCGGCGGCAACAGATACGCAGTATTTT.

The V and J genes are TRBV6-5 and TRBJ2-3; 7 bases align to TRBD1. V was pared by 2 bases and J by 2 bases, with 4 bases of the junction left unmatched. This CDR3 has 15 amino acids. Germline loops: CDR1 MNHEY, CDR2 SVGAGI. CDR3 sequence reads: CASSYRGLTTDTQYF. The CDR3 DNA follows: TGTGCCAGCAGTTACAGGGGGCTAACCACAGATACGCAGTATTTT.

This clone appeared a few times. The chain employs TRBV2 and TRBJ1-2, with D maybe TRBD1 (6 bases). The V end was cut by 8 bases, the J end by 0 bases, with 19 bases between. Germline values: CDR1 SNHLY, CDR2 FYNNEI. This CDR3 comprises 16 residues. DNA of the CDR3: TGTGCCAGCTCGACCGGGGAGGGGGGAGCTAACTATGGCTACACCTTC. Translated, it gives CASSTGEGGANYGYTF.

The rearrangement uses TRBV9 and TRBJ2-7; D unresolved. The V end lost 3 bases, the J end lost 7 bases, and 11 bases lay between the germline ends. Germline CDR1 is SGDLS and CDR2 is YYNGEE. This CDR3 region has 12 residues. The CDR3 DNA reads TGTGCCAGCAGCGAGACCTACGGGGAGCAGTACTTC. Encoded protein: CASSETYGEQYF.

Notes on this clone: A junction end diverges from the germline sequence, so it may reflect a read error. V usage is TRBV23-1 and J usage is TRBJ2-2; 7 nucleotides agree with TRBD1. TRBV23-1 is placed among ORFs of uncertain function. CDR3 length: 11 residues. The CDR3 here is CARGTDRGAVF. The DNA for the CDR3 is TGCGCCAGGGGGACAGATCGGGGAGCTGTTTTT.

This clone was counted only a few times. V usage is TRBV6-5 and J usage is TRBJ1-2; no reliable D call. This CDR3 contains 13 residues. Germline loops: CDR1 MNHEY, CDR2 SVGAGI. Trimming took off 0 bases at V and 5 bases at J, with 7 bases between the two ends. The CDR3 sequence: CASSYSILYGYTF. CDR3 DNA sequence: TGTGCCAGCAGTTACTCGATCCTATATGGCTACACCTTC.

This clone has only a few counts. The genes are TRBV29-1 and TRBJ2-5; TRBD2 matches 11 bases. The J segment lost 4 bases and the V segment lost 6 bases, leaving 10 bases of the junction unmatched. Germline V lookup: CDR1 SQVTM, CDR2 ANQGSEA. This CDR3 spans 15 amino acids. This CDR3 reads CSVVLLAGVRETQYF. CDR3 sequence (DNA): TGCAGCGTCGTCCTACTAGCGGGAGTACGAGAGACCCAGTACTTC.

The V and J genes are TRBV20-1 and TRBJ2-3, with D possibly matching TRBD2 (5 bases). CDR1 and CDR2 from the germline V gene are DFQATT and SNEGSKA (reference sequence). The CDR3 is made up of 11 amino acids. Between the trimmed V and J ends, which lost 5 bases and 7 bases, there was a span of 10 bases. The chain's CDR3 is CSALGDHTQYF. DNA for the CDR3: TGCAGTGCTCTCGGGGATCATACGCAGTATTTT.

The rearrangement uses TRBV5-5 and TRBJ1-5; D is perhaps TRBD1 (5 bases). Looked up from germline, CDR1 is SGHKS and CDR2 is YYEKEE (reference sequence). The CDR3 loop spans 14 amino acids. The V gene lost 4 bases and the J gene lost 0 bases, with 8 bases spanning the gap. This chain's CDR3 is CASSAGYSNQPQHF. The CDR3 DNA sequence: TGTGCCAGCAGCGCAGGGTATAGCAATCAGCCCCAGCATTTT.

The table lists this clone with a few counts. CDR3 coding DNA: TGTGCCAGCAGCCGCTCGAGGGATACGCAGTATTTT. It encodes CASSRSRDTQYF. V gene TRBV7-9 combines with J gene TRBJ2-3; D remains ambiguous. Germline V gene lookup returns CDR1 SEHNR and CDR2 FQNEAQ (reference sequence). Trimming pared 5 bases from V and 6 bases from J, leaving 9 bases between. This CDR3 is 12 amino acids long.

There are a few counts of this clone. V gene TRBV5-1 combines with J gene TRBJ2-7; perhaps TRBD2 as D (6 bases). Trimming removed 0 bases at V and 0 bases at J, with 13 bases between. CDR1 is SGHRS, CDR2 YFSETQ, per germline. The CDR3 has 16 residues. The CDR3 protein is CASSLGDFPSSYEQYF. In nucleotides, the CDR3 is TGCGCCAGCAGCTTGGGGGACTTTCCAAGCTCCTACGAGCAGTACTTC. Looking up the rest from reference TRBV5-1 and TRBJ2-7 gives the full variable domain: KAGVTQTPRYLIKTRGQQVTLSCSPISGHRSVSWYQQTPGQGLQFLFEYFSETQRNKGNFPGRFSGRQFSNSRSEMNVSTLELGDSALYLCASSLGDFPSSYEQYFGPGTRLTVT.

The CDR3 is CASSYLGQQETQYF. The CDR3 nucleotides are TGTGCCAGCAGTTACTTGGGACAGCAAGAGACCCAGTACTTC. The chain combines TRBV6-5 with TRBJ2-5, with 7 bases identical to TRBD1. V dropped 1 base and J dropped 2; count of bases not matched to a gene: 1. The CDR3 length is 14 residues. Germline V gene sequence: CDR1 MNHEY, CDR2 SVGAGI.

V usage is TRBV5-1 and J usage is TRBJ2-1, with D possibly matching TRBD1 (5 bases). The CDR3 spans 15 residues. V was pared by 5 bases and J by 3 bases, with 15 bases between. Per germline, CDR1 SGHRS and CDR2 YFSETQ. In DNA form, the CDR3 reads TGCGCCAGCAGACCCTACCCCGACAGCTACAATGAGCAGTTCTTC. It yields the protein CASRPYPDSYNEQFF. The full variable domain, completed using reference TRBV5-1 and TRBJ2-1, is KAGVTQTPRYLIKTRGQQVTLSCSPISGHRSVSWYQQTPGQGLQFLFEYFSETQRNKGNFPGRFSGRQFSNSRSEMNVSTLELGDSALYLCASRPYPDSYNEQFFGPGTRLTVL.

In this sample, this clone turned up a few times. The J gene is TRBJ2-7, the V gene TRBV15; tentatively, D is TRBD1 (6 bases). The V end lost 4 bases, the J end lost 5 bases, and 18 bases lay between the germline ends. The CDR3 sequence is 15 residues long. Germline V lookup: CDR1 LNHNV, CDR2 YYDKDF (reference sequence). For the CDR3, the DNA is TGTGCCACCAGCAACTCACTCGACAGGTTCCACGAGCAGTACTTC. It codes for CATSNSLDRFHEQYF.

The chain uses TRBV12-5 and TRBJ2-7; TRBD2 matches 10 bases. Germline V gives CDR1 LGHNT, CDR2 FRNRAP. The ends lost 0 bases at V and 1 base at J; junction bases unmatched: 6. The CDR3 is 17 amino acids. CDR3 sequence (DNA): TGTGCTAGTGGTTTGGTTAGGCTAGCGGGAGAGTCCTACGAGCAGTACTTC. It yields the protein CASGLVRLAGESYEQYF.

CDR3 sequence reads: CASNLRGLAGVSYNEQFF. As DNA, the CDR3 is TGCGCCAGCAACCTAAGGGGACTAGCGGGAGTATCCTACAATGAGCAGTTCTTC. This chain uses TRBV4-1 with TRBJ2-1; 14 bases fit TRBD2. V shed 7 bases and J 1 base; nucleotides not matched to a gene: 9. Germline V lookup: CDR1 MGHRA, CDR2 YSYEKL. This CDR3 is 18 amino acids long.

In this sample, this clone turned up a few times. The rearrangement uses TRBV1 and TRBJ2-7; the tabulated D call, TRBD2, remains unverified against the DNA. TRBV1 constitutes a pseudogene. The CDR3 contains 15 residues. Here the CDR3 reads CTSSQHPLSSYEQYF. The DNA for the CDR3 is TGCACCAGCAGCCAACACCCACTGAGCTCCTACGAGCAGTACTTC.

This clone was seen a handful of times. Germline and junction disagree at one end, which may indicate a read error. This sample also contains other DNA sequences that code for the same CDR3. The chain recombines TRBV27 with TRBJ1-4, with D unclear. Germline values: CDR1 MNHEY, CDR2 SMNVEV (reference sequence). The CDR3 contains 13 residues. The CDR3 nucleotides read TGCGCCAGCAGTTGGGCTGGAAATGAAAAACTGTTTTTT. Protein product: CASSWAGNEKLFF.

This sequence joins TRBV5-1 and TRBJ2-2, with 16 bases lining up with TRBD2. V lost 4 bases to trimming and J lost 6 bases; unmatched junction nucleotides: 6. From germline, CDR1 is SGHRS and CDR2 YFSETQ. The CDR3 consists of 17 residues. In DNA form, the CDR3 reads TGCGCCAGCAGCGAGGGACTAGCGGGAGGGCCTTCCGGGGAGCTGTTTTTT. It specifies CASSEGLAGGPSGELFF.

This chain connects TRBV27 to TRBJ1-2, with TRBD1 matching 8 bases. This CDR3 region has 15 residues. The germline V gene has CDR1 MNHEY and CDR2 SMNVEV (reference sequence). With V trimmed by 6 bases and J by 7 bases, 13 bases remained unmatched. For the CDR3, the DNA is TGTGCCAGCAGCCGACAGGGGTCGGCGGTTAGTGGCTACACCTTC. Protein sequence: CASSRQGSAVSGYTF.

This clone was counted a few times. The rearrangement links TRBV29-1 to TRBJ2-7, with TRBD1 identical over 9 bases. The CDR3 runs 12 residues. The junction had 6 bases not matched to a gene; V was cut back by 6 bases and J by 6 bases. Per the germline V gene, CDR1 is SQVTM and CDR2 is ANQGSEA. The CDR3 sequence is CSVPGQGPEQYF. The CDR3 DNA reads TGCAGCGTGCCGGGACAGGGCCCCGAGCAGTACTTC.

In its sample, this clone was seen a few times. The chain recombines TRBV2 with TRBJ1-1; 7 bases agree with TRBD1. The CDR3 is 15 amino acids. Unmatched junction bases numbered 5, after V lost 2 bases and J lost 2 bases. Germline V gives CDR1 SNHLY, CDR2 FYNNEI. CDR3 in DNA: TGTGCCAGCAGTGAACTCGGGACAGTTAACACTGAAGCTTTCTTT. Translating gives CASSELGTVNTEAFF.

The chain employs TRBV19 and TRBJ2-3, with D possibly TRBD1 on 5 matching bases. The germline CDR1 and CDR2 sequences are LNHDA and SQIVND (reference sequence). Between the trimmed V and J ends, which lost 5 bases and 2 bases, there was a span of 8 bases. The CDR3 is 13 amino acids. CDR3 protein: CASSLGHTDTQYF. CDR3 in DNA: TGTGCCAGTAGTTTGGGGCACACAGATACGCAGTATTTT.

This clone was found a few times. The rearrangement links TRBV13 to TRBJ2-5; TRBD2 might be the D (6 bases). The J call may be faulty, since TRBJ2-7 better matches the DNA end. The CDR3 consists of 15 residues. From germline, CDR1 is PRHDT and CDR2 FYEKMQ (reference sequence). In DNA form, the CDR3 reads TGTGCCAGCAGCTTGGCCGGGACTGGAACCTACGAGCAGTACTTC. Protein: CASSLAGTGTYEQYF.